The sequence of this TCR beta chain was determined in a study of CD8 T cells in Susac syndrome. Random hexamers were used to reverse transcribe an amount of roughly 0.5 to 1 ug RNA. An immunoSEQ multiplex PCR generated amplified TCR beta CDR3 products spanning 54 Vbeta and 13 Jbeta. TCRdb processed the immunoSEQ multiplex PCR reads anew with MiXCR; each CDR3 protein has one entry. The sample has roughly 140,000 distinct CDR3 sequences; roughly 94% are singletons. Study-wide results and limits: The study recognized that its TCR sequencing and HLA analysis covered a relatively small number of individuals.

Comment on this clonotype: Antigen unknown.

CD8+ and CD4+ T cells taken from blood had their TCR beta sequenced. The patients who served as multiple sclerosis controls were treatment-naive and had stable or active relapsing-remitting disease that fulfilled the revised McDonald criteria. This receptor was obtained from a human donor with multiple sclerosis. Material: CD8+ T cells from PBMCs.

The CDR3 sequence is CASSYMGRDEQFF. CDR3 coding DNA: TGTGCCAGCAGTTACATGGGGAGGGATGAGCAGTTCTTC. The chain links TRBV6-6 to TRBJ2-1; the match to TRBD2 covers 7 bases. Germline lookup yields CDR1 MNHNY and CDR2 SVGAGI (reference sequence). With 2 bases clipped from V and 8 bases from J, the junction kept 3 bases outside the gene matches. The CDR3 has 13 amino acids.